The 6 T cell receptor beta chains given below trace back to one sample, sequenced in a study of shared clonotypes between healthy human individuals. Some clones are missing from TCRdb's copy, which holds only in-frame ones; the method was immunoSEQ multiplex PCR. The profile shows 2 million to 3 million clones, under 95% of them singletons. Sequencing was done on a sample of naive CD4+ T cells from PBMCs. As for subset: CD45RA+ positively selected. The receptors shown here come from a man in his late teens or twenties in good health. Some clones in this sample may be carry-over from other donors' samples.

The table lists this clone with a count of one. V usage is TRBV5-8 and J usage is TRBJ1-2, with a tentative D call TRBD1 (5 bases). Trimming took off 1 base at V and 2 bases at J, with 9 bases between the two ends. CDR3 length: 14 residues. Germline CDR1 is SGHTS and CDR2 is YDEGEE. The CDR3 loop is CASSLRGSNYGYTF. The CDR3 DNA is TGTGCCAGCAGCTTGAGGGGCAGCAACTATGGCTACACCTTC.

The V call is TRBV15, the J call TRBJ1-2; no clear D gene. Germline CDR1 LNHNV, CDR2 YYDKDF (reference sequence). V was trimmed by 5 bases and J by 2 bases, leaving 18 bases between them. There are 16 residues in the CDR3. CDR3 protein: CATSQRQGSLNYGYTF. The CDR3 DNA is TGTGCCACCAGCCAGAGACAAGGGAGCTTGAACTATGGCTACACCTTC.

The rearrangement uses TRBV2 and TRBJ2-7; 16 nucleotides align to TRBD2. This CDR3 is built from 18 residues. The junction had 10 bases not matched to a gene; V was cut back by 5 bases and J by 3 bases. CDR1 SNHLY and CDR2 FYNNEI come from the germline V gene. CDR3 sequence (DNA): TGTGCCAGCAGTAGACCGGGGACTAGCGGGAGGGAGGGCTACGAGCAGTACTTC. It specifies CASSRPGTSGREGYEQYF.

The chain links TRBV7-3 to TRBJ2-1, with 7 positions matching TRBD2. Germline V CDR1 and CDR2: SGHTA, FQGTGA. The CDR3 length is 14 residues. V dropped 4 bases and J dropped 5; count of bases not matched to a gene: 5. In nucleotides, the CDR3 is TGTGCCAGCAGCTGGCTAGCGGAAAACAATGAGCAGTTCTTC. Amino acids: CASSWLAENNEQFF.

V is TRBV11-2 and J is TRBJ2-7, with D perhaps matching TRBD2 (5 bases). V lost 1 base and J 0 bases, leaving 13 bases between the germline ends. The CDR3 loop spans 16 amino acids. Germline values: CDR1 SGHAT, CDR2 FQNNGV. CDR3 nucleotides: TGTGCCAGCAGCTTAGTGGGCGGGCACTACTCCTACGAGCAGTACTTC. This codes for CASSLVGGHYSYEQYF.

This clone occurred once. Other nucleotide sequences from this sample produce the same CDR3. The chain joins TRBV18 to TRBJ1-1; 7 bases match TRBD1. V was pared by 3 bases and J by 3 bases, with 4 bases of the junction left unmatched. The germline V gene has CDR1 KGHSH and CDR2 LQKENI. This CDR3 is built from 14 residues. CDR3 region: CASSPTGSDTEAFF. As DNA, the CDR3 is TGTGCCAGCTCACCGACAGGGTCGGACACTGAAGCTTTCTTT.